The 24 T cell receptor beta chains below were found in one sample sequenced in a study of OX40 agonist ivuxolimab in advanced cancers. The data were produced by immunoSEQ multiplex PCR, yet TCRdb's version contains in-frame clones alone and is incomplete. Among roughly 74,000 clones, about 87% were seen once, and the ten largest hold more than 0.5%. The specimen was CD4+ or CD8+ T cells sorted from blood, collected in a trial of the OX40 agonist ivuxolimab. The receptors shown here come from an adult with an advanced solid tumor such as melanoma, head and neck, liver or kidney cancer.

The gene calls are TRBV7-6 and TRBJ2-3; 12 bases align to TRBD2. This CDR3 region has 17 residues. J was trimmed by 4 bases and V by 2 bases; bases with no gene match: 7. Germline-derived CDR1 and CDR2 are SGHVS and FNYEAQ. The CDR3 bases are TGTGCCAGCAGCTTATCAGCTAGCGGGGGGGCTTCAGATACGCAGTATTTT. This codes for CASSLSASGGASDTQYF.

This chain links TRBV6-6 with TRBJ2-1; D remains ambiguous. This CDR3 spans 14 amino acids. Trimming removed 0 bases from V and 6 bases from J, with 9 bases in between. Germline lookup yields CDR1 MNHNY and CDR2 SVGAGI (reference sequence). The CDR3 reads CASSYSKQSNEQFF. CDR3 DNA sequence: TGTGCCAGCAGTTACTCGAAACAAAGCAATGAGCAGTTCTTC.

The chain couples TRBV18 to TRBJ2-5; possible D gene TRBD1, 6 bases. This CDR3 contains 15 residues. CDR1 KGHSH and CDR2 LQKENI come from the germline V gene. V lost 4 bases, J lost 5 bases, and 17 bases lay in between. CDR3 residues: CASSLSGHQAETQYF. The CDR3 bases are TGTGCCAGCTCACTTTCGGGACACCAGGCGGAGACCCAGTACTTC.

The CDR3 region has the DNA TGTGCCAGCAGCTTAATCTCGTCGACGGGGGTTTGCGAGCAGTACTTC. Its translation: CASSLISSTGVCEQYF. The rearrangement links TRBV13 to TRBJ2-7; D is perhaps TRBD2 (6 bases). Trimming left V 2 bases short and J 6 bases short, with 20 bases between. Germline V gene sequence: CDR1 PRHDT, CDR2 FYEKMQ (reference sequence). The CDR3 runs 16 residues.

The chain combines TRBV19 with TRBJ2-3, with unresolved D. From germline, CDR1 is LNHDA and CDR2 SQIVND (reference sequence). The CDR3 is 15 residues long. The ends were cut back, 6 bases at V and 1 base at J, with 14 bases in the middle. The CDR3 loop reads CASSVRGIRTDTQYF. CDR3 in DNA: TGTGCCAGTAGCGTCAGAGGAATCCGCACAGATACGCAGTATTTT.

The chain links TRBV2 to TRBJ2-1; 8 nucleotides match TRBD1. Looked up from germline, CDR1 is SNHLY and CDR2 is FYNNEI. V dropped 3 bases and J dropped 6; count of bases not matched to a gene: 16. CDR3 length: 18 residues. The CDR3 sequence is CASSEAPGFRGPSNEQFF. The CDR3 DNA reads TGTGCCAGCAGTGAGGCCCCAGGGTTCAGGGGGCCCTCCAATGAGCAGTTCTTC.

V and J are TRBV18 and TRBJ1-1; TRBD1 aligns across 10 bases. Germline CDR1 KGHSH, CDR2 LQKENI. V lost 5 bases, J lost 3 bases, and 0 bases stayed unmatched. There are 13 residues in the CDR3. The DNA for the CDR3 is TGTGCCAGCTCAGGGACAGGGGACACTGAAGCTTTCTTT. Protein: CASSGTGDTEAFF.

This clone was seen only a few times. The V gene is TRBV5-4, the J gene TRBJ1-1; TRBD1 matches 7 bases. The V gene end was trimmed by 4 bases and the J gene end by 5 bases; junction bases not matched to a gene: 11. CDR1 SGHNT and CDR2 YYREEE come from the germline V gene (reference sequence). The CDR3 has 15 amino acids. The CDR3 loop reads CASSPTRQGGTEAFF. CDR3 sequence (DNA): TGTGCCAGCAGCCCGACCCGACAGGGAGGGACTGAAGCTTTCTTT.

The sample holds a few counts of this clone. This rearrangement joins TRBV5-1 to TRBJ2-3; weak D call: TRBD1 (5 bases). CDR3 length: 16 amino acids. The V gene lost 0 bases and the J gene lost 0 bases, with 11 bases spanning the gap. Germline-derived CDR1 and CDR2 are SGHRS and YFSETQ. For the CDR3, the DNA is TGCGCCAGCAGCTTGGCCCCAGGGCCTAGCACAGATACGCAGTATTTT. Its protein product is CASSLAPGPSTDTQYF.

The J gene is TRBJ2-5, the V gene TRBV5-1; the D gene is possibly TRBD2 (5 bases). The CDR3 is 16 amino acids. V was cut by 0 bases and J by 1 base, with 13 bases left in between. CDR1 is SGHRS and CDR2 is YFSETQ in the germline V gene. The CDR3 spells CASSLDPTSSQETQYF. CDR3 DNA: TGCGCCAGCAGCTTGGATCCTACTAGTAGCCAAGAGACCCAGTACTTC.

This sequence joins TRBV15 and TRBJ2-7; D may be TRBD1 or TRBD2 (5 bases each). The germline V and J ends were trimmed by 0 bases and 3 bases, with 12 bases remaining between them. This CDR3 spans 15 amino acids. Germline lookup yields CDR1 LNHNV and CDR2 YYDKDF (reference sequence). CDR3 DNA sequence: TGTGCCACCAGCAGAGATCTGGGGGAGTTCTACGAGCAGTACTTC. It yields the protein CATSRDLGEFYEQYF.

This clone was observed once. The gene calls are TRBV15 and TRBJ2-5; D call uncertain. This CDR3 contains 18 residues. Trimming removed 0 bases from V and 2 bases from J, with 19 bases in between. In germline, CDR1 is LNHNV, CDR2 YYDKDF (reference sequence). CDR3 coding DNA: TGTGCCACCAGCAGAGATCCTTTTAACCTTAATGTACAAGAGACCCAGTACTTC. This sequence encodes CATSRDPFNLNVQETQYF.

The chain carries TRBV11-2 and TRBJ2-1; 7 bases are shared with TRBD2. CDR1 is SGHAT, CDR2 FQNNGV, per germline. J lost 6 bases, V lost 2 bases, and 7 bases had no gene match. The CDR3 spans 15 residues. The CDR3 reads CASSLTSARTNEQFF. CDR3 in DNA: TGTGCCAGCAGCTTAACTAGCGCGAGGACCAATGAGCAGTTCTTC.

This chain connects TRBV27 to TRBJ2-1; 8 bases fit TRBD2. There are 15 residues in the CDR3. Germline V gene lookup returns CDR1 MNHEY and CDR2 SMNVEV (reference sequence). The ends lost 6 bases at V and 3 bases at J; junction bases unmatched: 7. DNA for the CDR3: TGTGCCAGCAGGAGAGCGGGAGCCCTCTACAATGAGCAGTTCTTC. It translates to CASRRAGALYNEQFF.

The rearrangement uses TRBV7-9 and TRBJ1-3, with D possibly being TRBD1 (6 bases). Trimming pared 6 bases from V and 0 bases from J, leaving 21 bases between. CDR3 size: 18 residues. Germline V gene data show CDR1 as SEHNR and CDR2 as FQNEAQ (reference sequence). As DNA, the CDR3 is TGTGCCAGCAGGCCGAGAGGGGGGCTCCCTTTCTCTGGAAACACCATATATTTT. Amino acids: CASRPRGGLPFSGNTIYF.

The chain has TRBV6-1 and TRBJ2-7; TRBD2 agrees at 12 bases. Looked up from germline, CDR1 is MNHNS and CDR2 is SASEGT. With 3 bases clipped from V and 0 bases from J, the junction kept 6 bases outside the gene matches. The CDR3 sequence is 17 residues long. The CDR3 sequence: CASSDPGTSGFSYEQYF. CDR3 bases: TGTGCCAGCAGTGACCCCGGGACTAGCGGGTTCTCCTACGAGCAGTACTTC.

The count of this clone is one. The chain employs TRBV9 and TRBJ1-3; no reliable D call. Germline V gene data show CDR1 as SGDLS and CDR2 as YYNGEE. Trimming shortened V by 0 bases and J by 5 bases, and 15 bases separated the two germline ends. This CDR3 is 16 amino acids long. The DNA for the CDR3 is TGTGCCAGCAGCGTAGGAGGCCTGAGCCCCCGAAACACCATATATTTT. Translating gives CASSVGGLSPRNTIYF.

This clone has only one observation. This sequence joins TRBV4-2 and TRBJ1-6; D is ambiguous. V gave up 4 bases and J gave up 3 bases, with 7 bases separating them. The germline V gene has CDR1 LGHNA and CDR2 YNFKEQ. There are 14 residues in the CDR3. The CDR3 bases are TGTGCCAGCAGCCCTATCGTCTATAATTCACCCCTCCACTTT. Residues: CASSPIVYNSPLHF.

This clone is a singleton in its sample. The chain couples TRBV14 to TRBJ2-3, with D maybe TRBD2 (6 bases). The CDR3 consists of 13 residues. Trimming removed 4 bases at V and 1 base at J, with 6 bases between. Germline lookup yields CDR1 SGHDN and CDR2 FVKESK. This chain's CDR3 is CASSRGGTDTQYF. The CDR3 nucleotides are TGTGCCAGCAGCCGGGGGGGCACAGATACGCAGTATTTT.

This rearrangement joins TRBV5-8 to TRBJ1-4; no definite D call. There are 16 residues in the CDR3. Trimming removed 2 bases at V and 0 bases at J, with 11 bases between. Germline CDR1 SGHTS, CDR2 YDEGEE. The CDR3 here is CASSFQAIATNEKLFF. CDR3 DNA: TGTGCCAGCAGCTTCCAGGCAATTGCAACTAATGAAAAACTGTTTTTT.

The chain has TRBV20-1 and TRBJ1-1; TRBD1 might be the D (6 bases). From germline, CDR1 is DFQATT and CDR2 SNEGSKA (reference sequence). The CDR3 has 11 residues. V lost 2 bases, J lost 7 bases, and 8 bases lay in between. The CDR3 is CSARQGFEAFF. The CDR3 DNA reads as TGCAGTGCTAGACAGGGGTTTGAAGCTTTCTTT.

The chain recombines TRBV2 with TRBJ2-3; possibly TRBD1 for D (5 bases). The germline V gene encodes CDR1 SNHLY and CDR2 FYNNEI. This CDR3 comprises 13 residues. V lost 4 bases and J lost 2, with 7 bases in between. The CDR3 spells CASSGQFTDTQYF. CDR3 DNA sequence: TGTGCCAGCAGTGGACAGTTCACAGATACGCAGTATTTT.

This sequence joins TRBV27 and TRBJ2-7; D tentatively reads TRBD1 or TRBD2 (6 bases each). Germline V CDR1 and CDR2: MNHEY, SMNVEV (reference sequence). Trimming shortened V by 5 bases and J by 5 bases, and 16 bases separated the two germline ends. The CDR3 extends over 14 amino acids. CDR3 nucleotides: TGTGCCAGCAGTCTCCTCTGGGGGGACAACGAGCAGTACTTC. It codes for CASSLLWGDNEQYF.

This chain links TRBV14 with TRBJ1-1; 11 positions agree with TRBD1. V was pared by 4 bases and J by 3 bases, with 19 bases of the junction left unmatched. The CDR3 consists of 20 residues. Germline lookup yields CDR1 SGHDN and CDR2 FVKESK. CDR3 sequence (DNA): TGTGCCAGCAGCCCTTTGGACAGGGGGCCCCTTCGTATGAGGGACACTGAAGCTTTCTTT. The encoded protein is CASSPLDRGPLRMRDTEAFF.